Listed below are T cell receptor beta chains from one sample, sequenced in a study of cytomegalovirus exposure and HLA in healthy donors. Clones were read by immunoSEQ multiplex PCR, and TCRdb kept only the in-frame ones, dropping some. The data contain about 84,000 clones, about 60% of them singletons. Sequencing was performed on PBMCs. The receptors stem from a woman between 40 and 50 years old in good health and CMV-seropositive. Both conserved end residues are part of each CDR3. Each record gives: J gene, D gene, clone size, CDR3 length, V gene, CDR3 DNA, CDR3 protein. A D gene is named only where the DNA matches it firmly. Expanded clones are given a class, and other clones once, few, many or no size at all.

TRBJ2-1	TRBD2	-	16	TRBV9	TGTGCCAGCAGCGTAGCTCCACTAGCGGCTTACAATGAGCAGTTCTTC	CASSVAPLAAYNEQFF
TRBJ2-3	-	once	14	TRBV29-1	TGCAGCGTCTCAGGGGCCACGATCACAGATACGCAGTATTTT	CSVSGATITDTQYF
TRBJ2-3	TRBD2	-	15	TRBV18	TGTGCCAGCTCCCCACGAGCGGGGGGCACAGATACGCAGTATTTT	CASSPRAGGTDTQYF
TRBJ1-1	TRBD1	few	14	TRBV6-6	TGTGCCAGCAGCTCGACAGGGATGAACACTGAAGCTTTCTTT	CASSSTGMNTEAFF
TRBJ2-7	TRBD2	-	16	TRBV28	TGTGCCAGCAGTAGGACTAGCGGGGCCGACCTCTACGAGCAGTACTTC	CASSRTSGADLYEQYF
TRBJ2-3	TRBD2	-	20	TRBV4-3	TGCGCCAGCAGCCAAGGTGCTAGCGGGAGGGCCCGGGGGCTCACAGATACGCAGTATTTT	CASSQGASGRARGLTDTQYF
TRBJ1-4	-	-	15	TRBV19	TGTGCCAGTAGTATTTCCGGTACCTCGAATGAAAAACTGTTTTTT	CASSISGTSNEKLFF
TRBJ2-3	-	-	15	TRBV7-6	TGTGCCAGCGGAGTAGGGGCAGGGAGCACAGATACGCAGTATTTT	CASGVGAGSTDTQYF
TRBJ2-7	-	-	17	TRBV15	TGTGCCACCAGCAGAGGGGTACGGGGGAATAGACCCTACGAGCAGTACTTC	CATSRGVRGNRPYEQYF
TRBJ1-2	-	-	14	TRBV6-6	TGTGCCAGCAGCCACCTCGGACAGAACTATGGCTACACCTTC	CASSHLGQNYGYTF
TRBJ2-1	TRBD1	few	17	TRBV11-2	TGTGCCAGCAGACCTTCACCGGGACAGGGATCCTACAATGAGCAGTTCTTC	CASRPSPGQGSYNEQFF
TRBJ2-7	TRBD1	-	15	TRBV9	TGTGCCAGCAGCGGATCCACAGGGGGCCGCGACGAGCAGTACTTC	CASSGSTGGRDEQYF
TRBJ2-2	-	-	14	TRBV9	TGTGCCAGCAGCGTGTACTACAACACCGGGGAGCTGTTTTTT	CASSVYYNTGELFF
TRBJ1-5	TRBD1	few	16	TRBV27	TGTGCCAGCAGTTTTACGGGGACAGGGAGCAATCAGCCCCAGCATTTT	CASSFTGTGSNQPQHF
TRBJ1-3	-	-	16	TRBV9	TGTGCCAGCAGCGTAGGGGCGTTAGGATCTGGAAACACCATATATTTT	CASSVGALGSGNTIYF
TRBJ2-7	TRBD2	few	14	TRBV7-9	TGTGCCAGCGGAGATAGCGGGAGCATCTACGAGCAGTACTTC	CASGDSGSIYEQYF
TRBJ1-5	-	-	15	TRBV7-2	TGTGCCAGCAGCCCCTCAGGGCAGGGGAATCAGCCCCAGCATTTT	CASSPSGQGNQPQHF
TRBJ1-5	TRBD1	-	14	TRBV7-8	TGTGCCAGCAGCCGTGGGACAGCTAATCAGCCCCAGCATTTT	CASSRGTANQPQHF
TRBJ2-2	TRBD1	few	14	TRBV6-4	TGTGCCAGCAGGAAGGACAGGGGAGCCGGGGAGCTGTTTTTT	CASRKDRGAGELFF